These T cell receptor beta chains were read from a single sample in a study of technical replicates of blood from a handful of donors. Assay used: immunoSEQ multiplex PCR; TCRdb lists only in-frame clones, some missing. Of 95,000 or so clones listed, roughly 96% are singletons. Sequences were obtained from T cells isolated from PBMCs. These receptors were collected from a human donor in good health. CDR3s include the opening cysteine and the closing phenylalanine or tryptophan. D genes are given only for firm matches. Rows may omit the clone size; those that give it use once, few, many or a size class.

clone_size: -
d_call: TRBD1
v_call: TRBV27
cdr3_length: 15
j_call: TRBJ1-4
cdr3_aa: CASSSQGATNEKLFF
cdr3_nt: TGTGCCAGCAGTTCGCAGGGGGCAACTAATGAAAAACTGTTTTTT

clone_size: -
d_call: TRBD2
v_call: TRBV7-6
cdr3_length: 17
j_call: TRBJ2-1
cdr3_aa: CASSFFSGGSSYNEQFF
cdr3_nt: TGTGCCAGCAGCTTTTTTAGCGGGGGAAGCTCCTACAATGAGCAGTTCTTC

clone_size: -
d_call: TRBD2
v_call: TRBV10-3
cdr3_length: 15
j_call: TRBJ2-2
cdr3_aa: CAISLAGGPTGELFF
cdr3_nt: TGTGCCATCAGTCTAGCGGGAGGGCCAACCGGGGAGCTGTTTTTT

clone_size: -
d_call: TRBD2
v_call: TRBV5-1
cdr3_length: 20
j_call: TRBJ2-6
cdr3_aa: CASSLGGLNIPGGGANVLTF
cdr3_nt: TGCGCCAGCAGCTTGGGCGGACTTAACATCCCGGGAGGTGGGGCCAACGTCCTGACTTTC

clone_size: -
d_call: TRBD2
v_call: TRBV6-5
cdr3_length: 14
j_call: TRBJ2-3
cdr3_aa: CASWLAGDSDTQYF
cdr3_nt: TGTGCCAGCTGGCTAGCGGGAGACTCAGATACGCAGTATTTT

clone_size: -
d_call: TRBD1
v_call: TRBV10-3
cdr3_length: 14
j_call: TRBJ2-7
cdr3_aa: CAISLGQGTYEQYF
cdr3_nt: TGTGCCATCTCCCTGGGACAGGGAACTTACGAGCAGTACTTC

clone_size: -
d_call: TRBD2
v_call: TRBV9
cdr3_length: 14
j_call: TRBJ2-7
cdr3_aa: CASRMSGRAYEQYF
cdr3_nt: TGTGCCAGCAGAATGAGCGGGAGGGCCTACGAGCAGTACTTC

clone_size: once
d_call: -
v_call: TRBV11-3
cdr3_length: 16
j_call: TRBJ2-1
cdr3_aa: CASSLVTGVSYNEQFF
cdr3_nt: TGTGCCAGCAGCTTAGTTACGGGAGTATCCTACAATGAGCAGTTCTTC

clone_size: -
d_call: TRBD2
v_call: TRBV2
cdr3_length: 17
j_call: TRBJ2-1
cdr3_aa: CASSQDWGLAGSNEQFF
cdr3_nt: TGTGCCAGCAGTCAGGATTGGGGACTAGCGGGTAGTAATGAGCAGTTCTTC

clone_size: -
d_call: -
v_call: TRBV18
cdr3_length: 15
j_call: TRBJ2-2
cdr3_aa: CASSPRQGGTGELFF
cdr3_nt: TGTGCCAGCTCACCCCGGCAGGGGGGCACCGGGGAGCTGTTTTTT